Each of the 8 T cell receptor beta chains below was sequenced from the same sample in a study of T cells in Graves' hyperthyroidism and ophthalmopathy. Using RNA transcripts as the source, TCR beta CDR3 regions were amplified. The HTBI primer set served for first-round RT-PCR of the TCR CDR3. TCRdb independently ran MiXCR on the multiplex PCR reads; one entry per CDR3 protein. In the table there are about 600,000 distinct CDR3 sequences, 12% to 15% of which are singletons. The sequenced sample was blood. These receptors all come from a woman aged 18-29 years with Graves' ophthalmopathy.

This chain connects TRBV14 to TRBJ2-2, with D tentatively TRBD1 (5 bases). V was shortened by 0 bases and J by 2 bases, with 28 bases between the two germline ends. The germline CDR1 and CDR2 sequences are SGHDN and FVKESK. The CDR3 totals 22 residues. CDR3 in amino acids: CASSQDGFDRFLISANTGELFF. CDR3 nucleotides: TGTGCCAGCAGCCAAGATGGGTTCGACAGATTCTTAATTTCCGCTAACACCGGGGAGCTGTTTTTT.

In its sample, this clonotype was seen many times. The chain uses TRBV19 and TRBJ2-7; D call uncertain. Trimming pared 4 bases from V and 2 bases from J, leaving 12 bases between. This CDR3 has 14 amino acids. The germline gives CDR1 LNHDA, CDR2 SQIVND (reference sequence). The CDR3 loop reads CASSKLQETYEQYF. The CDR3 DNA sequence: TGTGCCAGTAGTAAACTCCAGGAAACCTACGAGCAGTACTTC.

This clonotype was counted a few times. It may be a read error: a sequence one base away is much more abundant. This CDR3 is CASSHMTPELHEQFF. Here the CDR3 DNA reads TGTGCCAGCAGCCACATGACCCCGGAACTCCATGAGCAGTTCTTC. The gene calls are TRBV3-1 and TRBJ2-1; D is unclear. V lost 3 bases, J lost 8 bases, and 17 bases lay in between. Germline values: CDR1 LGHDT, CDR2 YNNKEL (reference sequence). The CDR3 sequence is 15 residues long.

This clonotype was observed at least ten times. The chain employs TRBV20-1 and TRBJ2-7; D call uncertain. Germline CDR1 and CDR2: DFQATT and SNEGSKA (reference sequence). Trimming shortened V by 6 bases and J by 2 bases, and 14 bases separated the two germline ends. The CDR3 contains 13 residues. CDR3 sequence (DNA): TGCAGTGCGACCACAAGGCCGGCCTACGAGCAGTACTTC. Translation: CSATTRPAYEQYF.

This clonotype was counted only a few times. The V and J genes are TRBV19 and TRBJ1-2; 12 bases agree with TRBD1. The V and J ends lost 9 bases and 5 bases, in that order; junction bases with no gene match: 13. The CDR3 covers 16 residues. CDR1 LNHDA and CDR2 SQIVND come from the germline V gene (reference sequence). The CDR3 loop is CASRGSGTGGLYGYTF. The CDR3 DNA reads TGTGCCAGCAGGGGTTCCGGGACAGGGGGCCTATATGGCTACACCTTC.

The table lists this clonotype with many counts. V is TRBV27 and J is TRBJ2-7; the match to TRBD2 covers 9 bases. With V trimmed by 7 bases and J by 4 bases, 8 bases remained unmatched. Germline V lookup: CDR1 MNHEY, CDR2 SMNVEV (reference sequence). This CDR3 spans 14 amino acids. The chain's CDR3 is CASTVRAGGYEQYF. In nucleotides, the CDR3 is TGTGCCAGCACCGTCCGGGCGGGAGGGTACGAGCAGTACTTC.

Worth noting for this clonotype: Just one base apart from a much larger clone, this may be a read error. This chain uses TRBV7-2 with TRBJ2-1; 8 bases match TRBD2. The CDR3 sequence is 13 residues long. Germline V CDR1 and CDR2: SGHTA, FQGNSA. The J segment lost 15 bases and the V segment lost 5 bases, leaving 12 bases of the junction unmatched. CDR3 coding DNA: TGTGCCAGCAGCCTGGGACTAGGCTTGTCACGGTTCTTC. Protein: CASSLGLGLSRFF.

This clonotype was seen more than once but under ten times. V is TRBV4-2 and J is TRBJ1-1; D not resolved. This CDR3 spans 16 amino acids. Trimming removed 2 bases at V and 0 bases at J, with 13 bases between. Looked up from germline, CDR1 is LGHNA and CDR2 is YNFKEQ. The CDR3 DNA reads TGTGCCAGCAGCCAAACTGGACGGATAATGAACACTGAAGCTTTCTTT. This translates into CASSQTGRIMNTEAFF.